This T cell receptor beta chain was documented in a study of cytomegalovirus exposure and HLA in healthy donors. PCR was performed using 60 Vbeta and 13 Jbeta primers. Data came from immunoSEQ multiplex PCR; TCRdb stores just in-frame clones and leaves some out. The sample records around 97,000 clones, approximately 73% being singletons. In regard to this clone: Its antigen remains unknown.

Germline CDR1 is LNHDA and CDR2 is SQIVND (reference sequence). V shed 8 bases, J shed 5 bases, and the junction held 10 bases outside the gene matches. The CDR3 consists of 14 residues. Study-level results: In vitro work confirmed that three CMV-associated chains recognize CMV antigens. In a later analysis, several top co-occurrence clusters appeared linked to parvovirus B19, influenza, CMV and Epstein-Barr virus. A later analysis linked a missense DCLRE1C variant to TCR beta V- and J-gene trimming.

The receptor's source is a young woman in good health and CMV-seropositive. The J gene is TRBJ1-1, the V gene TRBV19; the match to TRBD1 covers 8 bases. Sequencing used PBMCs. In DNA form, the CDR3 reads TGTGCCAGTGAGGCTCAGGGGGCGCCGACTGAAGCTTTCTTT. Residues: CASEAQGAPTEAFF.